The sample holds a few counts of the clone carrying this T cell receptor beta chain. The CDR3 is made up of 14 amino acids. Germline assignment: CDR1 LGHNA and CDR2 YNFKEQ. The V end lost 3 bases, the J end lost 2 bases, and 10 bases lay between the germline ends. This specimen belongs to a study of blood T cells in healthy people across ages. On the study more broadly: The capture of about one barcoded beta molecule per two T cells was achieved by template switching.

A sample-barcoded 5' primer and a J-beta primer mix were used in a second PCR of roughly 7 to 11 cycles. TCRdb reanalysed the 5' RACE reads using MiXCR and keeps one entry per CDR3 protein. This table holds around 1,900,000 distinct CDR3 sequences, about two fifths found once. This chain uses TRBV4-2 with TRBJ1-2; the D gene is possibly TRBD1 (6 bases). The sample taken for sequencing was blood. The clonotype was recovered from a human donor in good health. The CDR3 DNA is TGTGCCAGCAGCCACAGCACAGGGAACTATGGCTACACCTTC. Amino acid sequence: CASSHSTGNYGYTF.